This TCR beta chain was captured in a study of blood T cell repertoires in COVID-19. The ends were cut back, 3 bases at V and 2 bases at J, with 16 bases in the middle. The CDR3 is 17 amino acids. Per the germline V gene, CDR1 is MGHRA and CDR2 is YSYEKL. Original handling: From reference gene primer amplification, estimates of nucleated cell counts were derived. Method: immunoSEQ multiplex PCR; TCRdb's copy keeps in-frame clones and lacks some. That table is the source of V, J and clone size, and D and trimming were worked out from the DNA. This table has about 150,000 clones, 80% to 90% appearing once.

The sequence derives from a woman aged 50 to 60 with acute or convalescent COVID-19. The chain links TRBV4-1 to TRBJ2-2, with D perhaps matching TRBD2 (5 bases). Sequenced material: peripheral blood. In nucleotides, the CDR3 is TGCGCCAGCAGCCACAGCCCTAGCCTAATAAACACCGGGGAGCTGTTTTTT. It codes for CASSHSPSLINTGELFF.